This TCR beta chain was identified in a study of blood T cells in healthy people across ages. Per germline, CDR1 SQVTM and CDR2 ANQGSEA. The V and J ends lost 8 bases and 4 bases, in that order; junction bases with no gene match: 10. CDR3 length equals 13 residues. Next came a second PCR, run for about 6 to 11 cycles, which used a sample-barcoded 5' primer along with a J-beta primer mix. TCRdb re-called the 5' RACE reads with MiXCR, one entry per CDR3 protein. The repertoire holds about 1.5 million distinct CDR3 sequences, approximately 42% seen once, with about 4% in the top ten. V is TRBV29-1 and J is TRBJ2-5; 7 bases are a match to TRBD1. The sample taken for sequencing was blood. The receptor was derived from a woman between 18 and 29 years old in good health. CDR3 sequence reads: CSTQQGLRETQYF. The CDR3 coding sequence is TGCAGCACTCAACAGGGGTTACGAGAGACCCAGTACTTC.